This T cell receptor beta chain was recorded in a study of cytomegalovirus exposure and HLA in healthy donors. The study, taken as a whole, reports: An analysis was carried out at a later point. It showed that HLA-associated TCR beta chains were more clonally expanded than equally common non-associated chains. Specific recognition of CMV antigens was confirmed in vitro for a few chains (all CMV-associated). Further analysis was carried out later, and it showed several of the most significant clusters appearing linked to common viral pathogens.

PCR amplification relied on 60 Vbeta primers (plus 13 Jbeta primers). Libraries were prepared by immunoSEQ multiplex PCR; TCRdb keeps only in-frame clonotypes and omits some of them. The sample has more than 90,000 clones, about three quarters seen once. CDR1 is SEHNR, CDR2 FQNEAQ, per germline (reference sequence). CDR3 length equals 14 residues. V lost 4 bases and J 4 bases, leaving 13 bases between the germline ends. Those who donated were healthy bone marrow donors. Regarding this clone: The antigen is undetermined.

The sequenced material came from PBMCs. The chain is built from TRBV7-9 and TRBJ1-2, with unresolved D. The receptor comes from a man aged 40-55 years in good health and CMV-seropositive. CDR3: CASSSRTEAYGYTF. The CDR3 DNA is TGTGCCAGCAGCTCGAGGACGGAGGCCTATGGCTACACCTTC.